The 13 T cell receptor beta chains reported below all come from one sample, sequenced in a study of blood T cell repertoires in COVID-19. Assay used: immunoSEQ multiplex PCR; TCRdb lists only in-frame clones, some missing. The sample includes hundreds of thousands of clones, approximately 84% seen only once; the top ten take roughly 5.7%. Sequencing was done on a sample of peripheral blood. These receptors were obtained from a man of 80 years or more with acute or convalescent COVID-19.

V and J are TRBV2 and TRBJ2-1, with D possibly matching TRBD2 (6 bases). The germline V gene encodes CDR1 SNHLY and CDR2 FYNNEI. The CDR3 spans 15 residues. V was pared by 1 base and J by 5 bases, with 12 bases between. CDR3 region: CASSEEGLTNNEQFF. CDR3 nucleotide sequence: TGTGCCAGCAGTGAAGAGGGACTCACCAACAATGAGCAGTTCTTC.

The chain links TRBV6-5 to TRBJ1-1; D gene uncertain. Trimming took off 2 bases at V and 1 base at J, with 11 bases between the two ends. In germline, CDR1 is MNHEY, CDR2 SVGAGI. There are 15 residues in the CDR3. The CDR3 DNA sequence: TGTGCCAGCAGTTACGATTCCCGGAGGAACACTGAAGCTTTCTTT. As protein: CASSYDSRRNTEAFF.

This chain links TRBV6-5 with TRBJ1-6; 8 nucleotides align to TRBD1. This CDR3 contains 13 residues. After removal of 4 bases from V and 9 bases from J, the junction contained 2 bases not matched to a gene. The germline gives CDR1 MNHEY, CDR2 SVGAGI. The CDR3 sequence: CASSLDRASPLHF. The CDR3 DNA reads TGTGCCAGCAGTTTGGACAGGGCTTCACCCCTCCACTTT.

The chain links TRBV6-6 to TRBJ2-1; tentatively, D is TRBD1 (5 bases). V shed 7 bases and J shed 0 bases, with 13 bases lying between them. The CDR3 extends over 15 amino acids. Per the germline V gene, CDR1 is MNHNY and CDR2 is SVGAGI (reference sequence). For the CDR3, the DNA is TGTGCCAGCAAACCAGACAGCAGCTCCTACAATGAGCAGTTCTTC. Its protein is CASKPDSSSYNEQFF.

The chain links TRBV30 to TRBJ2-2; maybe TRBD1 (7 bases). The CDR3 runs 18 residues. The germline gives CDR1 GTSNPN, CDR2 SVGIG (reference sequence). The V end lost 2 bases, the J end lost 1 base, and 20 bases lay between the germline ends. This CDR3 reads CAWSKRVTGVLNTGELFF. The CDR3 DNA follows: TGTGCCTGGAGTAAGCGGGTTACAGGGGTTTTGAACACCGGGGAGCTGTTTTTT.

V is TRBV6-5 and J is TRBJ2-1; 10 bases match TRBD2. V trimming: 7 bases; J trimming: 9 bases; junction bases outside the gene matches: 12. The germline V gene has CDR1 MNHEY and CDR2 SVGAGI. There are 15 residues in the CDR3. The chain's CDR3 is CASIRILAGDTEQFF. Here the CDR3 DNA reads TGTGCCAGCATAAGGATCCTAGCGGGAGACACTGAGCAGTTCTTC.

J is TRBJ2-3 and V is TRBV24-1; maybe TRBD2 (5 bases). Looked up from germline, CDR1 is KGHDR and CDR2 is SFDVKD. Trimming left V 0 bases short and J 1 base short, with 10 bases between. The CDR3 consists of 16 residues. CDR3: CATSDLIGGGTDTQYF. The CDR3 DNA follows: TGTGCCACCAGTGATTTGATTGGAGGCGGCACAGATACGCAGTATTTT.

The genes are TRBV19 and TRBJ1-6, with 8 bases lining up with TRBD1. The V gene end was trimmed by 4 bases and the J gene end by 7 bases; junction bases not matched to a gene: 15. Germline assignment: CDR1 LNHDA and CDR2 SQIVND (reference sequence). The CDR3 consists of 18 residues. CDR3 sequence (DNA): TGTGCCAGTAGTACAGGACAGGGTCGGCTCGTTGGGAATTCACCCCTCCACTTT. Amino acid sequence: CASSTGQGRLVGNSPLHF.

This clone was detected once. The V call is TRBV7-9, the J call TRBJ2-7; 12 bases agree with TRBD2. Germline V gene lookup returns CDR1 SEHNR and CDR2 FQNEAQ (reference sequence). The CDR3 has 15 residues. The trim removed 1 base at V and 2 bases at J, leaving 0 bases unmatched. The CDR3 nucleotides are TGTGCCAGCAGCTTAGGACTAGCGGGAGCCTACGAGCAGTACGTC. Its translation: CASSLGLAGAYEQYV.

The genes are TRBV28 and TRBJ1-4; D is undetermined. V lost 5 bases, J lost 6 bases, and 16 bases lay in between. The CDR3 is 15 amino acids. Per germline, CDR1 MDHEN and CDR2 SYDVKM. This chain's CDR3 is CASSPRGAFDEKLFF. The CDR3 region has the DNA TGTGCCAGCAGTCCCCGGGGAGCCTTCGATGAAAAACTGTTTTTT.

V is TRBV7-2 and J is TRBJ2-2; 7 bases are shared with TRBD2. This CDR3 spans 16 amino acids. J was trimmed by 1 base and V by 5 bases; bases with no gene match: 7. Germline V CDR1 and CDR2: SGHTA, FQGNSA. CDR3 sequence reads: CASSTSGTLNTGELFF. CDR3 in DNA: TGTGCCAGCAGCACAAGCGGGACTTTGAACACCGGGGAGCTGTTTTTT.

The chain couples TRBV29-1 to TRBJ1-4, with a weak D call TRBD1 (6 bases). The germline V and J ends were trimmed by 3 bases and 4 bases, with 9 bases remaining between them. CDR3 size: 13 residues. CDR1 SQVTM and CDR2 ANQGSEA come from the germline V gene. CDR3 in amino acids: CSVEGTSNEKLFF. Written as DNA, the CDR3 is TGCAGCGTTGAGGGGACAAGTAATGAAAAACTGTTTTTT.

V gene TRBV18 combines with J gene TRBJ2-1; D is perhaps TRBD2 (5 bases). V dropped 3 bases and J dropped 5 bases, with 8 bases sitting between them. Germline CDR1 KGHSH, CDR2 LQKENI. The CDR3 has 13 amino acids. The CDR3 protein is CASSPPTNNEQFF. DNA for the CDR3: TGTGCCAGCTCACCGCCGACTAACAATGAGCAGTTCTTC.